A single sample is the source of the 12 T cell receptor beta chains below, sequenced in a study of T-cell memory formation after mild COVID-19 (dated by TCRdb to the early 2020s). Library generation was performed with 5' RACE. TCRdb shows the sequencer as Illumina NovaSeq 6000. TCRdb itself trimmed the public reads at Q25 with fastp, ran MiXCR and retained productive beta chains. Every CDR3 protein is listed once, alongside the most common genes and DNA of its rows. The sample table records 350,000 to 450,000 distinct CDR3 sequences; approximately 24% of these occur just once. The ten top clones hold around 9.5% of the sample. The source material was PBMCs or a T cell subset sorted from them (not recorded which). These receptors were collected from an adult woman who had mild COVID-19 (a few samples of this study predate the infection). The sample titles of this study are shuffled in the database, so cell type and time point are left out; the donor was told from shared clones.

The rearrangement links TRBV14 to TRBJ1-6; the D gene is possibly TRBD1 (5 bases). Germline V gene lookup returns CDR1 SGHDN and CDR2 FVKESK. Trimming cost V 2 bases and J 7 bases, with 18 bases left between them. This CDR3 contains 17 residues. The chain's CDR3 is CASSQRFSGAVNSPLHF. The CDR3 region has the DNA TGTGCCAGCAGCCAAAGGTTTTCCGGGGCAGTGAATTCACCCCTCCACTTT. Full variable domain (remainder filled in from reference TRBV14 and TRBJ1-6): EAGVTQFPSHSVIEKGQTVTLRCDPISGHDNLYWYRRVMGKEIKFLLHFVKESKQDESGMPNNRFLAERTGGTYSTLKVQPAELEDSGVYFCASSQRFSGAVNSPLHFGNGTRLTVT.

This clonotype was counted only a few times. J is TRBJ1-2 and V is TRBV20-1; possibly TRBD1 for D (5 bases). V was pared by 0 bases and J by 2 bases, with 13 bases between. CDR1 and CDR2 from the germline V gene are DFQATT and SNEGSKA (reference sequence). The CDR3 contains 15 residues. For the CDR3, the DNA is TGCAGTGCTAGAGAGGAGATTGCAGGGAACTATGGCTACACCTTC. Encoded protein: CSAREEIAGNYGYTF.

This clonotype was seen just once. The chain couples TRBV18 to TRBJ2-1, with 13 positions matching TRBD2. CDR1 is KGHSH, CDR2 LQKENI, per germline. The CDR3 is 16 amino acids. J lost 9 bases, V lost 4 bases, and 9 bases had no gene match. For the CDR3, the DNA is TGTGCCAGCTCACTCCGGACTAGCGGGAGTATCGCTGAGCAGTTCTTC. It codes for CASSLRTSGSIAEQFF.

The chain has TRBV2 and TRBJ1-1; D gene unclear. The V and J ends lost 2 bases and 3 bases respectively, with 10 bases between them. The CDR3 is 14 amino acids. Germline values: CDR1 SNHLY, CDR2 FYNNEI. The CDR3 protein is CASSERSHYTEAFF. CDR3 DNA: TGTGCCAGCAGTGAAAGGTCACACTACACTGAAGCTTTCTTT.

This clonotype was seen a few times. The CDR3 is CASSPSDSRTDTQYF. The CDR3 DNA sequence: TGTGCCAGCTCACCCTCGGACAGCCGCACAGATACGCAGTATTTT. The V call is TRBV18, the J call TRBJ2-3; maybe TRBD1 (6 bases). In germline, CDR1 is KGHSH, CDR2 LQKENI. V was shortened by 3 bases and J by 1 base, with 11 bases between the two germline ends. This CDR3 contains 15 residues. The complete variable domain, with remaining parts taken from reference TRBV18 and TRBJ2-3, reads NAGVMQNPRHLVRRRGQEARLRCSPMKGHSHVYWYRQLPEEGLKFMVYLQKENIIDESGMPKERFSAEFPKEGPSILRIQQVVRGDSAAYFCASSPSDSRTDTQYFGPGTRLTVL.

This clonotype occurred once. The chain joins TRBV6-5 to TRBJ1-6; 7 bases map to TRBD1. Losses at the gene ends were 0 bases for V and 7 bases for J; bases not matched to a gene: 9. This CDR3 contains 17 residues. CDR1 and CDR2 (germline): MNHEY, SVGAGI. The CDR3: CASSYSSSGGRNSPLHF. The DNA for the CDR3 is TGTGCCAGCAGTTACTCGTCGTCAGGGGGAAGGAATTCACCCCTCCACTTT.

This clonotype was seen more than once but under ten times. This chain links TRBV28 with TRBJ2-1; D possibly corresponds to TRBD2 (6 bases). V shed 3 bases and J shed 6 bases, with 18 bases lying between them. The length of the CDR3 is 16 residues. Germline V gene sequence: CDR1 MDHEN, CDR2 SYDVKM. CDR3 sequence reads: CASSLWEAPRGNEQFF. As DNA, the CDR3 is TGTGCCAGCAGTTTGTGGGAGGCCCCAAGGGGCAATGAGCAGTTCTTC.

This clonotype was recorded a few times. The chain links TRBV27 to TRBJ1-1; the D gene is possibly TRBD1 (5 bases). This CDR3 is 11 amino acids long. Per the germline V gene, CDR1 is MNHEY and CDR2 is SMNVEV (reference sequence). The V and J ends lost 7 bases and 7 bases respectively, with 10 bases between them. DNA of the CDR3: TGTGCCAGCAACCAGGGAGGTGAAGCTTTCTTT. It translates to CASNQGGEAFF.

The V call is TRBV7-9, the J call TRBJ1-3; D is undetermined. The CDR3 totals 13 residues. The V end lost 5 bases, the J end lost 0 bases, and 5 bases lay between the germline ends. Looked up from germline, CDR1 is SEHNR and CDR2 is FQNEAQ (reference sequence). Here the CDR3 DNA reads TGTGCCAGCAGCCACAGCTCTGGAAACACCATATATTTT. It translates to CASSHSSGNTIYF. Complete variable domain (other parts from reference TRBV7-9 and TRBJ1-3): DTGVSQNPRHKITKRGQNVTFRCDPISEHNRLYWYRQTLGQGPEFLTYFQNEAQLEKSRLLSDRFSAERPKGSFSTLEIQRTEQGDSAMYLCASSHSSGNTIYFGEGSWLTVV.

This chain uses TRBV7-6 with TRBJ1-3, with 7 bases identical to TRBD1. Germline values: CDR1 SGHVS, CDR2 FNYEAQ. The junction had 4 bases not matched to a gene; V was cut back by 4 bases and J by 1 base. CDR3 length equals 15 residues. The DNA of the CDR3 is TGTGCCAGCAGCTCGACAGGGCTGTCTGGAAACACCATATATTTT. This encodes CASSSTGLSGNTIYF. The full variable domain, rest sourced from reference TRBV7-6 and TRBJ1-3, is GAGVSQSPRYKVTKRGQDVALRCDPISGHVSLYWYRQALGQGPEFLTYFNYEAQQDKSGLPNDRFSAERPEGSISTLTIQRTEQRDSAMYRCASSSTGLSGNTIYFGEGSWLTVV.

The V gene is TRBV4-2, the J gene TRBJ1-3; D is ambiguous. Trimming pared 3 bases from V and 1 base from J, leaving 10 bases between. This CDR3 spans 15 amino acids. Germline V CDR1 and CDR2: LGHNA, YNFKEQ. In DNA form, the CDR3 reads TGTGCCAGCAGCCAGGAAGACTCTTCTGGAAACACCATATATTTT. This encodes CASSQEDSSGNTIYF.

This clonotype was counted between two and nine times. The V gene is TRBV15, the J gene TRBJ2-5; possible D gene TRBD1, 5 bases. Deletions cut 1 base from V and 2 bases from J, with 11 bases between. This CDR3 region has 15 residues. Germline values: CDR1 LNHNV, CDR2 YYDKDF (reference sequence). The DNA for the CDR3 is TGTGCCACCAGCAGAGGAGACAGCCAACAAGAGACCCAGTACTTC. Translating gives CATSRGDSQQETQYF.